This T cell receptor (beta chain) came from a study of T cell responses to AZD1222 COVID-19 vaccine. Study in general: Second doses at about 4 or about 12 weeks were pooled. Whole-study findings and limits: Only 5 to 7 AZD1222 recipients tested seropositive at baseline.

Data came from immunoSEQ multiplex PCR; TCRdb stores just in-frame clones and leaves some out. This table has about 86,000 clones, almost 80% appearing once. Concerning this clone: Its antigen remains unidentified.

Sequencing used peripheral blood, obtained on day 0 of AZD1222 vaccination. The sequence was collected from an adult in good health.

The CDR3 region has the DNA TGTGCCTGGAGTGTAAAGTCGGGACAGGTGGGAAACACCATATATTTT. Translation: CAWSVKSGQVGNTIYF. The chain links TRBV30 to TRBJ1-3, with 8 bases that match TRBD1. Germline-derived CDR1 and CDR2 are GTSNPN and SVGIG (reference sequence). With V trimmed by 0 bases and J by 4 bases, 8 bases remained unmatched. The CDR3 totals 16 residues.